The T cell receptor beta chain under discussion was sequenced for a study of CD8+CD57+ T cells in acquired aplastic anemia. Patients included in sequencing had previously demonstrated CD8+CD57+ cell expansion by flow cytometry. V lost 2 bases to trimming and J lost 6 bases, with 8 bases between them. The CDR3 runs 12 residues. Germline CDR1 and CDR2: DFQATT and SNEGSKA (reference sequence). This clonotype was detected a few times. Profiling of TCR beta VDJ combinations and CDR3 sequences used genomic DNA as template. One entry per CDR3 protein, called by TCRdb with MiXCR from the reads. The sample carries under 200,000 distinct CDR3 sequences, 40% to 50% recorded once.

The receptor was derived from a human donor with aplastic anemia. Sequencing was performed on sorted CD4+, CD8+, or CD8+CD57+ T cells (not recorded which) from PBMCs. The chain couples TRBV20-1 to TRBJ2-1, with a tentative D call TRBD1 (6 bases). The CDR3 sequence: CSARRDTNEQFF. As DNA, the CDR3 is TGCAGTGCTAGACGGGACACCAATGAGCAGTTCTTC.